This T cell receptor (beta chain) was recovered during a study of identical twins. This CDR3 has 14 residues. Germline V gives CDR1 SNHLY, CDR2 FYNNEI. The V and J ends lost 10 bases and 4 bases respectively, with 16 bases between them. A template switching step contributed a universal primer site, while unique molecular identifiers were present in the cDNA. Each CDR3 protein is one row after TCRdb ran MiXCR on the 5' RACE reads. This table has under 900,000 distinct CDR3 sequences, over 15% appearing once. This sample was shared with a second study, whose subject was T cells expressing NK-cell markers. As reported in that work: Sorting was limited to alpha-beta TCR-expressing T cells with an anti-gamma-delta TCR antibody in several experiments. The contribution of dominant NKG2C+ clonotypes to CD8+ T cells in several donors was roughly 1.0-7.5%.

Sequencing was done on a sample of PBMCs. The clonotype was recovered from a young woman in good health. The J gene is TRBJ2-2, the V gene TRBV2; possibly TRBD2 for D (6 bases). The CDR3 DNA follows: TGTGCCACCACGGGGGAACGGGCCACCGGGGAGCTGTTTTTT. Translated: CATTGERATGELFF.